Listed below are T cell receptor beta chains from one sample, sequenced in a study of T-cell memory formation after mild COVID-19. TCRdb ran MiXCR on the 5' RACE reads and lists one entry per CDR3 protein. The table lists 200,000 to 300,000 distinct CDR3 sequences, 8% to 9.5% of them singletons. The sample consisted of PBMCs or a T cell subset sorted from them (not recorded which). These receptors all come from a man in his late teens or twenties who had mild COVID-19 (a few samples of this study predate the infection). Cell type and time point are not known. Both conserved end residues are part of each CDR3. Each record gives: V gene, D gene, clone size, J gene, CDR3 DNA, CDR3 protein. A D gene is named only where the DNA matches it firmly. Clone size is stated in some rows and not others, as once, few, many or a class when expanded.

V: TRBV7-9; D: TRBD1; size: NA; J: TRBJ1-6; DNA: TGTGCCAGCAGCTTGGGACAGAATTATTCACCCCTCCACTTT; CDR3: CASSLGQNYSPLHF
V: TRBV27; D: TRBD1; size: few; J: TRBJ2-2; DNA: TGTGCCAGCAGTTTGAGTCCAGGGGGCAGGGAGCTGTTTTTT; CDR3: CASSLSPGGRELFF
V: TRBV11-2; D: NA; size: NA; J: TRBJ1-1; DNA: TGTGCCAGCAGCCTACTCCGGACAGAGGTAGAGAACACTGAAGCTTTCTTT; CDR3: CASSLLRTEVENTEAFF
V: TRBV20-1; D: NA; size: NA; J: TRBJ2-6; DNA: TGCAGTGTTTCGAGAGTCGGAAACTCTGGGGCCAACGTCCTGACTTTC; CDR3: CSVSRVGNSGANVLTF
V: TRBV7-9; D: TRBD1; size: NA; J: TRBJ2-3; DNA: TGCCGGACAGGGGTAACAGATACGCAGTATTTT; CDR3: CRTGVTDTQYF
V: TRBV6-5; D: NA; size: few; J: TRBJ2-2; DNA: TGTGCCAGCAGTTACCTTTCACCGGGACCGCTGAACACCGGGGAGCTGTTTTTT; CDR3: CASSYLSPGPLNTGELFF
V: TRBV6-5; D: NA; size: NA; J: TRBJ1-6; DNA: TGTGCCAGCAGTTACTCGAACGGTCTGGGGTCACCCCTCCACTTT; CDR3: CASSYSNGLGSPLHF
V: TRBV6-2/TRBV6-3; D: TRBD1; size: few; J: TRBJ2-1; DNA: TGTGCCAGCAGTTCCAGACAGGGGACCCTCAATGAGCAGTTCTTC; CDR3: CASSSRQGTLNEQFF
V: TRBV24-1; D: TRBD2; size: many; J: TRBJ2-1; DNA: TGTGCCACCAGTCCTAGCGGGGATATCAATGAGCAGTTCTTC; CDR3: CATSPSGDINEQFF
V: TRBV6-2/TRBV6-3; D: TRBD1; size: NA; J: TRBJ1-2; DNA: TGTGCCAGCGGGGGACAGGGAACGGCACGGGGCTACACCTTC; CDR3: CASGGQGTARGYTF
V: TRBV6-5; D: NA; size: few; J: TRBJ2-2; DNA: TGTGCCAGCAGTTACTCTGTGGTCAGTAACACCGGGGAGCTGTTTTTT; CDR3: CASSYSVVSNTGELFF
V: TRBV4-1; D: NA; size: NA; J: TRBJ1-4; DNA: TGCGCCAGCAGCCAAGTACCCGTTTCTGGGGGTAATGAAAAACTGTTTTTT; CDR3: CASSQVPVSGGNEKLFF
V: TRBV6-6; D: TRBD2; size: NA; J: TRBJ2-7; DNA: TGTGCCAGCAGTTTTACCCGACTAGCGGGGGGCTACGAGCAGTACTTC; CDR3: CASSFTRLAGGYEQYF
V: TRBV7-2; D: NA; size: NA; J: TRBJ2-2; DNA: TGTGCCAGCAGCCCATTTGGACACGCAAACACCGGGGAGCTGTTTTTT; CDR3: CASSPFGHANTGELFF
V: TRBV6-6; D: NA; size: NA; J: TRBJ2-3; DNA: TGTGCCAGCAGTTACTTATATCGAGATACGCAGTATTTT; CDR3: CASSYLYRDTQYF
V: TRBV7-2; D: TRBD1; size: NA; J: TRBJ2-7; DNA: TGTGCCAGCAGCCCCGGGACAGGGGGGCCCTACGAGCAGTACTTC; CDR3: CASSPGTGGPYEQYF
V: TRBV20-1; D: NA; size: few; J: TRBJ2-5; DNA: TGCAGTGCCCCGTGGGGAGAGACCCAGTACTTC; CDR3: CSAPWGETQYF
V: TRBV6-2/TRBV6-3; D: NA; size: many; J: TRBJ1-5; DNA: TGTGCCAGCAGGTGGGAAGGTGGAAATCAGCCCCAGCATTTT; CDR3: CASRWEGGNQPQHF
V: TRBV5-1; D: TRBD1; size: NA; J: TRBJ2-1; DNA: TGCGCCAGCAGCTACCAAAGACAGGGTGAGCAGTTCTTC; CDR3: CASSYQRQGEQFF
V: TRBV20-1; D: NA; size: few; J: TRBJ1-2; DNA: TGCAGTGCTAGTACTCCCCAGGGGCCGGGCTATGGCTACACCTTC; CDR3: CSASTPQGPGYGYTF
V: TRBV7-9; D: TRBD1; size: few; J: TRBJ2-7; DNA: TGTGCCAGCAGCTTTATTTCTGGGACAGGGGCCCACGAGCAGTACTTC; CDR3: CASSFISGTGAHEQYF
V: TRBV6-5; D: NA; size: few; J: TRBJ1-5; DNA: TGTGCCAGCAGTGCATGGGGGCGAGGCAATCAGCCCCAGCATTTT; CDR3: CASSAWGRGNQPQHF